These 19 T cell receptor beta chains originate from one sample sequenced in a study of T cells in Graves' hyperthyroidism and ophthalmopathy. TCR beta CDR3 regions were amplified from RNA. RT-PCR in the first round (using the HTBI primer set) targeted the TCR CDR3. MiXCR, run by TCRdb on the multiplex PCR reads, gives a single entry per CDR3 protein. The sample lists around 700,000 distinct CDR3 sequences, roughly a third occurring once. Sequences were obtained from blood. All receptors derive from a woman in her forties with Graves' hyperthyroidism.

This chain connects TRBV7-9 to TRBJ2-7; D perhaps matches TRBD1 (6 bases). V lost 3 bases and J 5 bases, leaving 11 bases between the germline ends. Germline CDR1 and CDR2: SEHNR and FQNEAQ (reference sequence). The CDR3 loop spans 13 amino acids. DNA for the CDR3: TGTGCCAGCAGCTTCGGCAGGGGCCACGAGCAGTACTTC. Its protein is CASSFGRGHEQYF. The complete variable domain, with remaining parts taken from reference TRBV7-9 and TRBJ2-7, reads DTGVSQNPRHKITKRGQNVTFRCDPISEHNRLYWYRQTLGQGPEFLTYFQNEAQLEKSRLLSDRFSAERPKGSFSTLEIQRTEQGDSAMYLCASSFGRGHEQYFGPGTRLTVT.

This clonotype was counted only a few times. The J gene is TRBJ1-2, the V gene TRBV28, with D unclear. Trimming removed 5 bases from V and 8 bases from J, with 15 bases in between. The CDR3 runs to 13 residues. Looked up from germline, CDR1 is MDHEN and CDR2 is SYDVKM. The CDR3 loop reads CASSQGQSGGYTF. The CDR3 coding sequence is TGTGCCAGCAGTCAAGGTCAATCGGGCGGCTACACCTTC.

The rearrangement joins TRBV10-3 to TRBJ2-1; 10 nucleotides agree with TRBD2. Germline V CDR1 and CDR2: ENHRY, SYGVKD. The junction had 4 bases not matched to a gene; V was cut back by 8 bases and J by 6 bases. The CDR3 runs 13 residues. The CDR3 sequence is CAIGVAGGNEQFF. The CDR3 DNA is TGTGCCATCGGGGTAGCGGGAGGCAATGAGCAGTTCTTC.

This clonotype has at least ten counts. The CDR3 here is CASSPRTLNTEAFF. CDR3 bases: TGTGCCAGCAGCCCCCGGACGTTGAACACTGAAGCTTTCTTT. V is TRBV7-2 and J is TRBJ1-1, with D uncertain. This CDR3 contains 14 residues. Trimming shortened V by 5 bases and J by 0 bases, and 10 bases separated the two germline ends. Germline V gives CDR1 SGHTA, CDR2 FQGNSA.

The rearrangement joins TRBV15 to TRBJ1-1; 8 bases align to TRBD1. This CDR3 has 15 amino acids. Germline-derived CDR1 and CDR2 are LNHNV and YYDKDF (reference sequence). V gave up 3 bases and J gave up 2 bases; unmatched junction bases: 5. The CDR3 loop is CATSSPQGANTEAFF. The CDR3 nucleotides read TGTGCCACCAGCAGTCCTCAGGGGGCTAACACTGAAGCTTTCTTT.

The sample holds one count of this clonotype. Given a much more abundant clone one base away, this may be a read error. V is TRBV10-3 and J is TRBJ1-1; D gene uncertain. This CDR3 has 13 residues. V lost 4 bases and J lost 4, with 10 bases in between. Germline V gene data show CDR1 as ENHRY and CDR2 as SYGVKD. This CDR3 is CAISGGLGTEAFF. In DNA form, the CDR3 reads TGTGCCATCAGTGGAGGGTTAGGCACTGAAGCTTTCTTT.

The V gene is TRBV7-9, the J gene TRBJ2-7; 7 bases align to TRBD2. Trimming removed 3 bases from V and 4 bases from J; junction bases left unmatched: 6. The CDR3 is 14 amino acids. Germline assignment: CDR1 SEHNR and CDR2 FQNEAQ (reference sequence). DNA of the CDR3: TGTGCCAGCAGCTTTTCTCGGGAGGTTTACGAGCAGTACTTC. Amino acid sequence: CASSFSREVYEQYF.

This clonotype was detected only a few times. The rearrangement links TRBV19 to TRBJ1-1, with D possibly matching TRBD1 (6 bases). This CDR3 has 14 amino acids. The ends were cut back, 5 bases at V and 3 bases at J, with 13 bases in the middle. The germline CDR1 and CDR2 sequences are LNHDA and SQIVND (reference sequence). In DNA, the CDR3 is TGTGCCAGTAGTGATCGACAGGAGTACACTGAAGCTTTCTTT. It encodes CASSDRQEYTEAFF. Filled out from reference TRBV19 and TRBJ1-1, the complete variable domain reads DGGITQSPKYLFRKEGQNVTLSCEQNLNHDAMYWYRQDPGQGLRLIYYSQIVNDFQKGDIAEGYSVSREKKESFPLTVTSAQKNPTAFYLCASSDRQEYTEAFFGQGTRLTVV.

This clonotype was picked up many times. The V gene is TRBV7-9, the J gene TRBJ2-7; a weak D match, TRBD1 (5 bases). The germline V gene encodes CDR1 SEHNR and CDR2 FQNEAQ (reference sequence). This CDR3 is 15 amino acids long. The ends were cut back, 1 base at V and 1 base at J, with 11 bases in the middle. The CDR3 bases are TGTGCCAGCAGCTTAGAACAGGAGAGTTCCTACGAGCAGTACTTC. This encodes CASSLEQESSYEQYF.

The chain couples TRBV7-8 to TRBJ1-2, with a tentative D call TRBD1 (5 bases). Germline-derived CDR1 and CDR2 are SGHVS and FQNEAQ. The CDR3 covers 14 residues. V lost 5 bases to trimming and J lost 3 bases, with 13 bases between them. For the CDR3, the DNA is TGTGCCAGCAGCCACAGGTCCCCCGACTATGGCTACACCTTC. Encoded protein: CASSHRSPDYGYTF.

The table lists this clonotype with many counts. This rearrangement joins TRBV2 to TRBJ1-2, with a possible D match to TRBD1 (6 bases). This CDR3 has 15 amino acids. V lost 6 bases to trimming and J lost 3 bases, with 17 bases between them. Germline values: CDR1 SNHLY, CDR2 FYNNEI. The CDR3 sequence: CASRGEGGGYYGYTF. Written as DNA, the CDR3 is TGTGCCAGCAGGGGTGAGGGGGGCGGCTACTATGGCTACACCTTC.

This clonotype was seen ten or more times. CDR3 sequence reads: CASSDMEETQYF. The CDR3 region has the DNA TGTGCCAGCAGTGACATGGAGGAGACCCAGTACTTC. The V call is TRBV2, the J call TRBJ2-5; unclear D gene. The V and J ends lost 3 bases and 5 bases respectively, with 7 bases between them. CDR3 size: 12 residues. The V gene's germline CDR1 is SNHLY and CDR2 FYNNEI.

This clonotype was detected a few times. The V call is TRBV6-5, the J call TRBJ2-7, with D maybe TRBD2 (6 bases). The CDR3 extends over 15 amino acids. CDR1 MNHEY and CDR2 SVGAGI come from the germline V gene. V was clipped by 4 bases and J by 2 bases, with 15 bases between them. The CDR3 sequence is CASSFGWEETYEQYF. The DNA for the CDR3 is TGTGCCAGCAGTTTCGGATGGGAGGAGACCTACGAGCAGTACTTC.

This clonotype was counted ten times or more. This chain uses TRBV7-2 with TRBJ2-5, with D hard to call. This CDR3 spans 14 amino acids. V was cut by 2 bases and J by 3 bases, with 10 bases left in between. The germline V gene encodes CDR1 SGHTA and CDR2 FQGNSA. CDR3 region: CASSLYWQKETQYF. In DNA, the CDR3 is TGTGCCAGCAGCTTATATTGGCAGAAAGAGACCCAGTACTTC.

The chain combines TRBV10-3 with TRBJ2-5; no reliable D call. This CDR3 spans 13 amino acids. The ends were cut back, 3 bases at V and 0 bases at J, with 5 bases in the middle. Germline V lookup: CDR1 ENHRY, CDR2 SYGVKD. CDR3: CAISDSYQETQYF. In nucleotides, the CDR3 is TGTGCCATCAGTGACTCGTACCAAGAGACCCAGTACTTC.

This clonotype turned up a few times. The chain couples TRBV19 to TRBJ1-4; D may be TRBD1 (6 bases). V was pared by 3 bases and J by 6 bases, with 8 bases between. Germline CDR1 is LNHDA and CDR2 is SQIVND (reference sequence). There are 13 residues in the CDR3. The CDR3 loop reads CASSIYRDEKLFF. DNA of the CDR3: TGTGCCAGTAGTATCTACAGGGATGAAAAACTGTTTTTT.

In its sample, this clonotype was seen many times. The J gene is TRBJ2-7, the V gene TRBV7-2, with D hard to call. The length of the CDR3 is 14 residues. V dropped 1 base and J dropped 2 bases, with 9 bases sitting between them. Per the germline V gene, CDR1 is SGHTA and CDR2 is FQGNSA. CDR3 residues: CASSLGRQTYEQYF. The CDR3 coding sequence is TGTGCCAGCAGCTTAGGGCGGCAGACCTACGAGCAGTACTTC.

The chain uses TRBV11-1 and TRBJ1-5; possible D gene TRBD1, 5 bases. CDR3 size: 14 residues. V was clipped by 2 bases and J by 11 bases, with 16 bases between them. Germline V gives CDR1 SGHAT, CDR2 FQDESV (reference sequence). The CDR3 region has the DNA TGTGCCAGCAGCTTAAACCCCTGGGGGGAGGCCCAGCATTTT. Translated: CASSLNPWGEAQHF.

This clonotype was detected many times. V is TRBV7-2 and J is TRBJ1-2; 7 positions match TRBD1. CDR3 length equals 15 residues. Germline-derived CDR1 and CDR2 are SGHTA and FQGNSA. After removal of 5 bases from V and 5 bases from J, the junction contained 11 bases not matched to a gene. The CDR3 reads CASSQAGTEGYGYTF. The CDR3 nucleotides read TGTGCCAGCAGCCAAGCCGGGACAGAGGGATATGGCTACACCTTC.